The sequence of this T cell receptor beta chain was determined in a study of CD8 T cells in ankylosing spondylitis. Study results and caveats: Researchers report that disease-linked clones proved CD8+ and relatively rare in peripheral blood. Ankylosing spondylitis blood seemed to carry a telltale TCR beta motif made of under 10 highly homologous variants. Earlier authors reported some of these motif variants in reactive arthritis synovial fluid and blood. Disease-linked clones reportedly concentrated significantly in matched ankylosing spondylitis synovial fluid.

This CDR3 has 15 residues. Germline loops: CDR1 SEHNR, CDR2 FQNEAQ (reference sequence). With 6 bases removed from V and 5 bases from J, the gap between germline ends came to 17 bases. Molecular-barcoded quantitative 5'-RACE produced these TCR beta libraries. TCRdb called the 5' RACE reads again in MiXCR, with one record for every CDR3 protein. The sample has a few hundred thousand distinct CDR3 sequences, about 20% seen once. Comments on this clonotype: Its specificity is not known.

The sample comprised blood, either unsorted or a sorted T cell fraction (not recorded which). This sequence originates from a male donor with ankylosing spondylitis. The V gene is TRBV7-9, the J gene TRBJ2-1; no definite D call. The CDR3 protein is CASSSPTGSNNEQFF. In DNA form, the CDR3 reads TGTGCCAGCAGTTCACCCACGGGCAGCAACAATGAGCAGTTCTTC.